This TCR beta chain appears in the sequencing data of a study of cytomegalovirus exposure and HLA in healthy donors. Study details: In terms of ancestry, the Caucasian-associated cluster contained 81% of the roughly 360 genotyped donors. Study-level points and caveats: The study reported that TCR beta sequences accurately predicted HLA-A and HLA-B alleles in most subjects. In an earlier analysis, about 87% or about 30%: the productive usage of most TCR beta V segments.

This clone appeared a few times. What it recognizes is unknown. The germline CDR1 and CDR2 sequences are GTSNPN and SVGIG (reference sequence). The CDR3 contains 12 residues. The V and J ends lost 5 bases and 7 bases respectively, with 14 bases between them. In the PCR, 60 Vbeta and 13 Jbeta primers were used. Produced via immunoSEQ multiplex PCR; TCRdb's table is partial and in-frame only. The sample includes about 190,000 clones, around 81% of them seen just once. The chain is built from TRBV30 and TRBJ1-1; D possibly corresponds to TRBD1 (5 bases). The receptor comes from a woman aged 18-29 years in good health and CMV-seropositive. Sequenced material: PBMCs. CDR3 in DNA: TGTGCCTGGTCTCTCAGGGTGGATGAAGCTTTCTTT. Translated: CAWSLRVDEAFF.